These 10 T cell receptor beta chains originate from one sample sequenced in a study of shared clonotypes between healthy human individuals. Assay: immunoSEQ multiplex PCR; the TCRdb copy retains only in-frame clones and omits some. The profile shows about 2.3 million clones, approximately 93% of them singletons. Sample: naive CD4+ T cells from PBMCs. Subset denoted: CD45RA+ positively selected. All receptors come from a man younger than 35 in good health. Some clones in this sample may be carry-over from other donors' samples.

This chain joins TRBV5-6 and TRBJ2-5, with 9 bases lining up with TRBD1. CDR3 length: 15 residues. V dropped 3 bases and J dropped 3; count of bases not matched to a gene: 6. In germline, CDR1 is SGHDT, CDR2 YYEEEE. Written as DNA, the CDR3 is TGTGCCAGCAGCTCCGGGACAGGGCACAAAGAGACCCAGTACTTC. This encodes CASSSGTGHKETQYF.

The rearrangement joins TRBV9 to TRBJ1-4, with D uncertain. The germline V and J ends were trimmed by 7 bases and 7 bases, with 23 bases remaining between them. Germline loops: CDR1 SGDLS, CDR2 YYNGEE. The CDR3 has 16 amino acids. The CDR3 coding sequence is TGTGCCAGCCGATTAGAAGAGGCGTCACCCCGTGAAAAACTGTTTTTT. Amino acid sequence: CASRLEEASPREKLFF.

The chain couples TRBV7-2 to TRBJ2-7; D call uncertain. CDR1 is SGHTA and CDR2 is FQGNSA in the germline V gene. This CDR3 is built from 14 residues. The V end was cut by 7 bases, the J end by 0 bases, with 13 bases between. This chain's CDR3 is CASTESAFSYEQYF. The CDR3 coding sequence is TGTGCCAGCACCGAGAGTGCCTTCTCCTACGAGCAGTACTTC. Full variable domain (remainder filled in from reference TRBV7-2 and TRBJ2-7): GAGVSQSPSNKVTEKGKDVELRCDPISGHTALYWYRQSLGQGLEFLIYFQGNSAPDKSGLPSDRFSAERTGGSVSTLTIQRTQQEDSAVYLCASTESAFSYEQYFGPGTRLTVT.

The chain recombines TRBV4-2 with TRBJ2-5, with 11 bases that match TRBD2. The CDR3 runs 17 residues. Germline V gene sequence: CDR1 LGHNA, CDR2 YNFKEQ. Losses at the gene ends were 4 bases for V and 1 base for J; bases not matched to a gene: 8. The CDR3 nucleotides are TGTGCCAGCAGCCTAGAGGCTGGGACTAGCGGCCAAGAGACCCAGTACTTC. Translation gives CASSLEAGTSGQETQYF.

This chain uses TRBV9 with TRBJ1-1; 7 bases map to TRBD1. The germline gives CDR1 SGDLS, CDR2 YYNGEE. The junction had 6 bases not matched to a gene; V was cut back by 4 bases and J by 0 bases. The CDR3 totals 15 residues. CDR3 DNA sequence: TGTGCCAGCAGCCCGGAGGGACAGCTGAACACTGAAGCTTTCTTT. Protein product: CASSPEGQLNTEAFF.

V and J are TRBV19 and TRBJ2-5, with 9 bases aligning to TRBD1. The ends lost 5 bases at V and 0 bases at J; junction bases unmatched: 10. Germline V CDR1 and CDR2: LNHDA, SQIVND (reference sequence). The CDR3 sequence is 17 residues long. In DNA form, the CDR3 reads TGTGCCAGTAGTCCAAGCCGGACAGGGGACTACCAAGAGACCCAGTACTTC. This codes for CASSPSRTGDYQETQYF.

V is TRBV5-1 and J is TRBJ2-5, with 8 positions matching TRBD2. Germline V gene lookup returns CDR1 SGHRS and CDR2 YFSETQ. The junction had 11 bases not matched to a gene; V was cut back by 6 bases and J by 1 base. There are 16 residues in the CDR3. The CDR3 spells CASNSGTSYVQETQYF. The CDR3 DNA is TGCGCCAGCAACTCCGGGACTAGTTATGTCCAAGAGACCCAGTACTTC.

This sequence joins TRBV2 and TRBJ2-3, with D perhaps TRBD1 (6 bases). The CDR3 has 15 amino acids. Germline V CDR1 and CDR2: SNHLY, FYNNEI. V lost 3 bases, J lost 1 base, and 11 bases lay in between. The CDR3: CASSDGGLRTDTQYF. DNA of the CDR3: TGTGCCAGCAGTGATGGGGGCCTTCGCACAGATACGCAGTATTTT. The full variable domain, rest sourced from reference TRBV2 and TRBJ2-3, is EPEVTQTPSHQVTQMGQEVILRCVPISNHLYFYWYRQILGQKVEFLVSFYNNEISEKSEIFDDQFSVERPDGSNFTLKIRSTKLEDSAMYFCASSDGGLRTDTQYFGPGTRLTVL.

V is TRBV11-2 and J is TRBJ2-7; no clear D. V lost 7 bases to trimming and J lost 7 bases, with 11 bases between them. Germline V lookup: CDR1 SGHAT, CDR2 FQNNGV. The CDR3 contains 11 residues. The DNA of the CDR3 is TGTGCCAGCACCCAAGTGGGGGAGCAGTACTTC. It translates to CASTQVGEQYF.

The J gene is TRBJ2-5, the V gene TRBV5-1, with a tentative D call TRBD2 (7 bases). Germline V gene sequence: CDR1 SGHRS, CDR2 YFSETQ. The V and J ends lost 2 bases and 5 bases respectively, with 19 bases between them. The CDR3 sequence is 16 residues long. The CDR3 loop is CASSFSGTGGSETQYF. CDR3 DNA sequence: TGCGCCAGCAGCTTCTCCGGGACGGGGGGCTCGGAGACCCAGTACTTC.